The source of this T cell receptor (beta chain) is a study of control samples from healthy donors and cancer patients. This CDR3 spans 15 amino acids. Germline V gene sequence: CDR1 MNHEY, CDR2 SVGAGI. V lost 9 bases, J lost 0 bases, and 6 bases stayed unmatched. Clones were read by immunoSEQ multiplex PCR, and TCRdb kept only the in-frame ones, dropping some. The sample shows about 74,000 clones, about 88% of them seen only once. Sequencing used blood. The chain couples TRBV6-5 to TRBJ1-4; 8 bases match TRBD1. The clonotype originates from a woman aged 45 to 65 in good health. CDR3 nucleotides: TGTGCCAGTGCGACAGGGGCTGCAACTAATGAAAAACTGTTTTTT. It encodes CASATGAATNEKLFF.